The entry below describes one T cell receptor beta chain. Its antigen is undetermined. By quantitative 5'-RACE with molecular barcodes, the TCR beta libraries were made. TCRdb used MiXCR to reprocess the 5' RACE reads, holding one entry per CDR3 protein. The data show roughly 670,000 distinct CDR3 sequences, with roughly 19% seen just once and under 20% held by the top ten. This sample stems from a study of CD8 T cells in ankylosing spondylitis. Whole-study findings and limits: A motif in TCR beta, a set of under 10 highly homologous variants, appeared characteristic of ankylosing spondylitis blood. Certain motif variants had earlier appeared in reactive arthritis synovial fluid and blood. The authors reported significant enrichment of disease-linked clones in matched ankylosing spondylitis synovial fluid. Clones linked to the disease showed a CD8+ phenotype. They occurred at relatively low frequencies in peripheral blood.

The ends were cut back, 0 bases at V and 7 bases at J, with 10 bases in the middle. This CDR3 region has 13 residues. CDR1 is SGHRS and CDR2 is YFSETQ in the germline V gene. The rearrangement joins TRBV5-1 to TRBJ1-1, with D possibly being TRBD1 (6 bases). The sequence was collected from a male donor with ankylosing spondylitis. The specimen sequenced was blood, either unsorted or a sorted T cell fraction (not recorded which). This CDR3 reads CASSLAQGYEAFF. The CDR3 region has the DNA TGCGCCAGCAGCTTGGCACAGGGCTATGAAGCTTTCTTT.